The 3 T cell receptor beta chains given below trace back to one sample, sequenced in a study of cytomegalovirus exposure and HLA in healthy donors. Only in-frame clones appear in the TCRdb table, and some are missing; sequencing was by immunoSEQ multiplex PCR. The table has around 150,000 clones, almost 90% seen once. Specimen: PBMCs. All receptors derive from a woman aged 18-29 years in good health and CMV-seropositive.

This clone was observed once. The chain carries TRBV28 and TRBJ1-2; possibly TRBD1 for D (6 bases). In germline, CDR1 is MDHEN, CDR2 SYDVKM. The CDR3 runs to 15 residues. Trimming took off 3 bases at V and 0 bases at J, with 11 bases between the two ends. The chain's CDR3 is CASSLPGTTNYGYTF. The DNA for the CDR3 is TGTGCCAGCAGTTTGCCCGGGACAACTAACTATGGCTACACCTTC.

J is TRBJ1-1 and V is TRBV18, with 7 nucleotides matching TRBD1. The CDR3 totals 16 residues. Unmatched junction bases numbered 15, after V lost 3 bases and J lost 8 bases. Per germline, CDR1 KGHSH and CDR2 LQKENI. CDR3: CASSPRRDHRGREAFF. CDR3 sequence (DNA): TGTGCCAGCTCACCCAGGCGGGACCACAGGGGACGAGAAGCTTTCTTT.

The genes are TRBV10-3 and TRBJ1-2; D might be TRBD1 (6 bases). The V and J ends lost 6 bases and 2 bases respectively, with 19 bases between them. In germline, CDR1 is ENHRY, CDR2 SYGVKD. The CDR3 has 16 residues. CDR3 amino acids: CAIRNGLTGQNYGYTF. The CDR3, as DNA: TGTGCCATCAGGAATGGGCTGACAGGCCAAAACTATGGCTACACCTTC.